The 29 T cell receptor beta chains below were found in one sample sequenced in a study of T cell responses to AZD1222 COVID-19 vaccine. The protocol was immunoSEQ multiplex PCR, while the TCRdb copy is restricted to in-frame clones and leaves out a portion. Found here are around 78,000 clones, over 80% of them singletons; the top ten hold 3.5% to 5%. The material sequenced was peripheral blood, taken on day 0 of MenACWY control vaccination. These receptors came from an adult in good health.

The chain employs TRBV9 and TRBJ1-6, with D perhaps matching TRBD1 (6 bases). Germline V gives CDR1 SGDLS, CDR2 YYNGEE. CDR3 size: 15 residues. The V and J ends lost 4 bases and 2 bases respectively, with 10 bases between them. Here the CDR3 DNA reads TGTGCCAGCAGCCCTACAGGGACCTATAATTCACCCCTCCACTTT. It codes for CASSPTGTYNSPLHF.

CDR3 loop: CASSHSSKVTGELFF. DNA of the CDR3: TGTGCCAGCAGCCACTCCAGTAAAGTCACCGGGGAGCTGTTTTTT. The chain joins TRBV14 to TRBJ2-2; no clear D. Trimming left V 3 bases short and J 4 bases short, with 12 bases between. Germline assignment: CDR1 SGHDN and CDR2 FVKESK. This CDR3 has 15 amino acids.

The chain carries TRBV7-6 and TRBJ1-2; D may be TRBD1 (5 bases). There are 14 residues in the CDR3. Between the trimmed V and J ends, which lost 5 bases and 5 bases, there was a span of 15 bases. CDR1 and CDR2 (germline): SGHVS, FNYEAQ. CDR3 coding DNA: TGTGCCAGCAGCCGCTCCCAGGGAGTGTATGGCTACACCTTC. It encodes CASSRSQGVYGYTF.

The genes are TRBV7-9 and TRBJ2-5; TRBD2 matches 15 bases. The ends lost 5 bases at V and 1 base at J; junction bases unmatched: 5. The CDR3 has 17 residues. CDR1 SEHNR and CDR2 FQNEAQ come from the germline V gene (reference sequence). The chain's CDR3 is CASSRTSGRAPQETQYF. In DNA, the CDR3 is TGTGCCAGCAGCCGGACTAGCGGGAGGGCCCCCCAAGAGACCCAGTACTTC. The whole variable domain, remainder taken from reference TRBV7-9 and TRBJ2-5, is DTGVSQNPRHKITKRGQNVTFRCDPISEHNRLYWYRQTLGQGPEFLTYFQNEAQLEKSRLLSDRFSAERPKGSFSTLEIQRTEQGDSAMYLCASSRTSGRAPQETQYFGPGTRLLVL.

The chain combines TRBV19 with TRBJ1-2; no firm D call. The germline V gene encodes CDR1 LNHDA and CDR2 SQIVND (reference sequence). The CDR3 runs 14 residues. In DNA form, the CDR3 reads TGTGCGACTAGAGACGGGCTTGTAAACTATGGCTACACCTTC. Amino acids: CATRDGLVNYGYTF.

J is TRBJ1-2 and V is TRBV4-1; D remains ambiguous. Germline V gene data show CDR1 as MGHRA and CDR2 as YSYEKL. Trimming pared 2 bases from V and 3 bases from J, leaving 13 bases between. The CDR3 consists of 15 residues. The CDR3 DNA sequence: TGCGCCAGCAGCCAACAGGAACTAAGCCACTATGGCTACACCTTC. Its translation: CASSQQELSHYGYTF.

The V and J genes are TRBV9 and TRBJ2-7; TRBD2 matches 8 bases. V shed 1 base, J shed 1 base, and the junction held 4 bases outside the gene matches. Germline values: CDR1 SGDLS, CDR2 YYNGEE. This CDR3 spans 15 amino acids. In DNA, the CDR3 is TGTGCCAGCAGCGTAAGCGGGAGCCGTTCCTACGAGCAGTACTTC. Translation: CASSVSGSRSYEQYF.

This clone has only a few counts. The rearrangement joins TRBV2 to TRBJ2-1; TRBD2 matches at 14 bases. The CDR3 extends over 16 amino acids. J lost 6 bases, V lost 6 bases, and 7 bases had no gene match. Germline CDR1 reads SNHLY; CDR2 reads FYNNEI. CDR3 sequence reads: CASRGLAGAAGNEQFF. DNA for the CDR3: TGTGCCAGCAGGGGACTAGCGGGGGCGGCGGGCAATGAGCAGTTCTTC. The variable domain in full, with the rest retrieved from reference TRBV2 and TRBJ2-1, is EPEVTQTPSHQVTQMGQEVILRCVPISNHLYFYWYRQILGQKVEFLVSFYNNEISEKSEIFDDQFSVERPDGSNFTLKIRSTKLEDSAMYFCASRGLAGAAGNEQFFGPGTRLTVL.

This chain uses TRBV28 with TRBJ2-1, with D tentatively TRBD1 (6 bases). Germline loops: CDR1 MDHEN, CDR2 SYDVKM. This CDR3 comprises 18 residues. V gave up 6 bases and J gave up 6 bases, with 27 bases separating them. CDR3 residues: CASSPSYIRDTIRNEQFF. CDR3 in DNA: TGTGCCAGCAGCCCTAGCTACATCCGGGACACGATTCGCAATGAGCAGTTCTTC.

The J gene is TRBJ2-3, the V gene TRBV3-1 (or the pseudogene TRBV3-2), with no clear D. The CDR3 has 15 residues. Germline CDR1 reads LGHDT; CDR2 reads YNNKEL (reference sequence). Trimming removed 0 bases at V and 6 bases at J, with 13 bases between. CDR3 sequence: CASSQEIAMGDTQYF. DNA of the CDR3: TGTGCCAGCAGCCAAGAGATAGCCATGGGGGATACGCAGTATTTT.

The chain links TRBV2 to TRBJ2-3, with 9 bases lining up with TRBD1. Germline V CDR1 and CDR2: SNHLY, FYNNEI. CDR3 length: 12 amino acids. J gave up 6 bases and V 7 bases, and 2 bases lay outside the gene matches. CDR3 region: CASNGQGDTQYF. For the CDR3, the DNA is TGTGCCAGCAACGGACAGGGGGATACGCAGTATTTT.

This clone was recorded a few times. The chain is built from TRBV19 and TRBJ2-3; D might be TRBD1 (5 bases). V was pared by 5 bases and J by 3 bases, with 9 bases between. The CDR3 is made up of 13 amino acids. Per the germline V gene, CDR1 is LNHDA and CDR2 is SQIVND (reference sequence). The CDR3 nucleotides read TGTGCCAGTAGTGGCTCAGGGACAGATACGCAGTATTTT. It specifies CASSGSGTDTQYF.

This rearrangement joins TRBV12-5 to TRBJ1-4; 7 bases align to TRBD1. The CDR3 is 13 residues long. Trimming removed 5 bases from V and 8 bases from J; junction bases left unmatched: 5. Germline V gives CDR1 LGHNT, CDR2 FRNRAP. The CDR3, as DNA: TGTGCTAGTGGTCACGACAGGGCGGAAAAACTGTTTTTT. Translation gives CASGHDRAEKLFF.

The chain carries TRBV20-1 and TRBJ2-3; D is possibly TRBD2 (6 bases). The germline V gene encodes CDR1 DFQATT and CDR2 SNEGSKA (reference sequence). V gave up 3 bases and J gave up 0 bases, with 10 bases separating them. The length of the CDR3 is 14 residues. The CDR3 coding sequence is TGCAGTGCTAGTAGGACTACGAGCACAGATACGCAGTATTTT. This sequence encodes CSASRTTSTDTQYF.

The chain carries TRBV6-6 and TRBJ2-4; D remains ambiguous. The CDR3 runs to 15 residues. CDR1 is MNHNY, CDR2 SVGAGI, per germline (reference sequence). Trimming pared 6 bases from V and 3 bases from J, leaving 15 bases between. This CDR3 reads CASSQWGTGKNIQYF. CDR3 sequence (DNA): TGTGCCAGCAGCCAATGGGGTACGGGCAAAAACATTCAGTACTTC.

This chain uses TRBV7-9 with TRBJ1-6; maybe TRBD1 (6 bases). Germline V gives CDR1 SEHNR, CDR2 FQNEAQ (reference sequence). CDR3 length: 13 residues. Trimming shortened V by 5 bases and J by 8 bases, and 10 bases separated the two germline ends. DNA of the CDR3: TGTGCCAGCAGCGAACGGACAGATTCACCCCTCCACTTT. It translates to CASSERTDSPLHF. The full variable domain, with the rest looked up from reference TRBV7-9 and TRBJ1-6, is DTGVSQNPRHKITKRGQNVTFRCDPISEHNRLYWYRQTLGQGPEFLTYFQNEAQLEKSRLLSDRFSAERPKGSFSTLEIQRTEQGDSAMYLCASSERTDSPLHFGNGTRLTVT.

The chain couples TRBV6-6 to TRBJ1-5; TRBD1 agrees at 10 bases. The germline V gene has CDR1 MNHNY and CDR2 SVGAGI (reference sequence). V gave up 0 bases and J gave up 7 bases; unmatched junction bases: 6. This CDR3 contains 16 residues. The CDR3 sequence: CASSYSRQGAVQPQHF. The CDR3 region has the DNA TGTGCCAGCAGTTACTCCAGACAGGGGGCCGTACAGCCCCAGCATTTT.

The chain combines TRBV29-1 with TRBJ2-3; 7 bases line up with TRBD2. V was pared by 3 bases and J by 6 bases, with 15 bases of the junction left unmatched. This CDR3 contains 16 residues. Germline CDR1 SQVTM, CDR2 ANQGSEA. CDR3 DNA sequence: TGCAGCGTTGAGGGGATGCGGGAGACTGGGGGGGATACGCAGTATTTT. Its protein product is CSVEGMRETGGDTQYF.

This chain uses TRBV7-2 with TRBJ2-3, with TRBD1 matching 9 bases. The CDR3 runs to 14 residues. The trim removed 5 bases at V and 6 bases at J, leaving 6 bases unmatched. Per germline, CDR1 SGHTA and CDR2 FQGNSA. As DNA, the CDR3 is TGTGCCAGCAGCCGGACAGGGGACGCGGATACGCAGTATTTT. Translated: CASSRTGDADTQYF.

This chain connects TRBV24-1 to TRBJ2-1; D is unresolved. This CDR3 is built from 17 residues. The germline V gene encodes CDR1 KGHDR and CDR2 SFDVKD. With 3 bases removed from V and 0 bases from J, the gap between germline ends came to 14 bases. CDR3 loop: CATSDVGFASSYNEQFF. CDR3 bases: TGTGCCACCAGTGATGTCGGGTTCGCTAGCTCCTACAATGAGCAGTTCTTC.

V gene TRBV3-1 (or the pseudogene TRBV3-2) combines with J gene TRBJ2-3; D call uncertain. The CDR3 extends over 16 amino acids. The germline V gene encodes CDR1 LGHDT and CDR2 YNNKEL (reference sequence). V gave up 2 bases and J gave up 0 bases, with 12 bases separating them. CDR3 DNA sequence: TGTGCCAGCAGCCAAAGTTTCTCCACTAGCACAGATACGCAGTATTTT. Protein sequence: CASSQSFSTSTDTQYF.

This clone was counted a single time. The gene calls are TRBV19 and TRBJ1-6; a possible D gene is TRBD1 (6 bases). V dropped 3 bases and J dropped 10 bases, with 19 bases sitting between them. This CDR3 has 16 residues. CDR1 is LNHDA, CDR2 SQIVND, per germline (reference sequence). CDR3 DNA: TGTGCCAGTAGTATGAGCTTTGACAGGAGCAACTCACCCCTCCACTTT. The encoded protein is CASSMSFDRSNSPLHF.

V usage is TRBV4-1 and J usage is TRBJ1-2; D is ambiguous. Looked up from germline, CDR1 is MGHRA and CDR2 is YSYEKL. The CDR3 runs to 15 residues. The V end lost 3 bases, the J end lost 8 bases, and 19 bases lay between the germline ends. CDR3 in amino acids: CASSHSSAGKEGYTF. Here the CDR3 DNA reads TGCGCCAGCAGCCACTCATCGGCGGGGAAGGAGGGCTACACCTTC.

The genes are TRBV19 and TRBJ2-2, with TRBD2 matching 7 bases. The germline V gene encodes CDR1 LNHDA and CDR2 SQIVND (reference sequence). This CDR3 region has 11 residues. Here the CDR3 reads CAARGGEELFF. The CDR3 coding sequence is TGTGCAGCCCGCGGGGGAGAGGAGCTGTTTTTT.

The chain uses TRBV3-1 (or the pseudogene TRBV3-2) and TRBJ1-6; 7 bases match TRBD1. CDR3 length: 17 residues. The germline gives CDR1 LGHDT, CDR2 YNNKEL (reference sequence). V lost 2 bases to trimming and J lost 9 bases; unmatched junction nucleotides: 13. CDR3 amino acids: CASSQNLTGTTSSPLHF. CDR3 coding DNA: TGTGCCAGCAGCCAAAACTTGACAGGGACAACCAGTTCACCCCTCCACTTT.

The chain employs TRBV4-1 and TRBJ1-1; perhaps TRBD1 as D (5 bases). Trimming stripped 4 bases from V and 1 base from J, with 16 bases between. CDR1 is MGHRA, CDR2 YSYEKL, per germline. The CDR3 has 16 residues. The CDR3 region is CASSLRPGRKNTEAFF. The CDR3 nucleotides are TGCGCCAGCAGCCTTCGTCCGGGACGGAAGAACACTGAAGCTTTCTTT.

The chain uses TRBV29-1 and TRBJ2-1; 10 nucleotides align to TRBD2. The CDR3 totals 12 residues. Germline loops: CDR1 SQVTM, CDR2 ANQGSEA. The J segment lost 10 bases and the V segment lost 7 bases, leaving 7 bases of the junction unmatched. The CDR3 coding sequence is TGCAGCGACACAGCGGGAGGGTCAGAGCAGTTCTTC. The encoded protein is CSDTAGGSEQFF.

The rearrangement uses TRBV7-8 and TRBJ2-2; D ambiguous. CDR3 length: 13 amino acids. Trimming removed 4 bases from V and 7 bases from J, with 10 bases in between. Germline V gives CDR1 SGHVS, CDR2 FQNEAQ. CDR3 DNA sequence: TGTGCCAGCAGCTCGGTTAGGGACGGGGAGCTGTTTTTT. This codes for CASSSVRDGELFF.

This rearrangement joins TRBV24-1 to TRBJ2-1; TRBD2 aligns across 9 bases. V trimming: 3 bases; J trimming: 7 bases; junction bases outside the gene matches: 3. Germline V lookup: CDR1 KGHDR, CDR2 SFDVKD. CDR3 length: 14 amino acids. The CDR3 region is CATSDLAGYNEQFF. The CDR3 DNA sequence: TGTGCCACCAGTGATCTAGCGGGATATAATGAGCAGTTCTTC.